The entry below describes one T cell receptor (beta chain). The antigen this receptor binds is unknown. Base qualities are missing; no much larger clone stands one base away. The CDR3 regions of human TCRbeta chains were subjected to immunosequencing. In the source study's methods: TCRs in the repertoires were compared against a reference library of SARS-CoV-2-specific TCRs that had been generated with the MIRA antigen-specificity platform. Breadth was defined as the fraction of unique TCRs that were SARS-CoV-2-associated. Depth was defined as the fraction of total T cells that were SARS-CoV-2-associated. Using the MIRA data, each spike-specific TCR was assigned both to the spike region to which the TCR was reactive and to a CD4 or CD8 class. Log10-transformed breadth and depth values were compared by one-way ANOVA with Sidak's multiple comparisons tests. Sourced from immuneACCESS, this table was stored by TCRdb with only in-frame sequences that have V and J called. A share of the clones is absent; for the studies checked, an unresolved V gene accounts for under half, and the remainder has no known explanation. Clone size and the V and J calls come from that table; the DNA yielded D and trimming. This sample is represented by 150,000 or so clones; roughly 90% of them were singletons. Of the sample, around 1.5% is held by the ten largest clones.

These data belong to a study of T cell responses to AZD1222 COVID-19 vaccine (dated by TCRdb to the early 2020s). Study-level background: Because spike-specific TCR depth and breadth did not differ between the two schedules, AZD1222 recipients who got a second dose at roughly 4 weeks were pooled with those who got a second dose at roughly 12 weeks. A total of 230 to 250 trial participants underwent TCR sequencing, of whom some 210 received two doses of AZD1222 and about 26 received two doses of the MenACWY control vaccine. Trial participants were enrolled by age into subgroups of 18-55, 56-69 and 70-plus years, and around 140, 26 and 57 TCR-sequenced participants, respectively, were included in these subgroups.

The sample's time point label, decoded: baseline before first vaccination. The vaccinee samples were drawn from two UK trials, COV001 and COV002, one of which was a single-blind randomized controlled phase 2/3 trial testing AZD1222 (ChAdOx1 nCoV-19) in healthy adults. Trial participant PBMC samples were collected at day 0 and day 28 after the second dose for TCRbeta chain sequencing. Including the terminal cysteine and phenylalanine, the CDR3 comprises 16 residues. Only CDR3 DNA is held: 48 bases, read in frame from base 1. CDR1 and CDR2 are read off the germline V gene as SNHLY and FYNNEI. V and J lose 1 base and 0 bases, and a span of 12 bases separates them. Study-level results and caveats: Because no samples from the day 14 peak response were available, repertoires could be characterized only after the peak T cell response. In the small 56-69-year group, the increase in depth fell short of significance, most likely because of low power. Conclusions about previously exposed vaccinees are limited, since just six or seven AZD1222 recipients were seropositive for SARS-CoV-2 at baseline. CD4 TCRs associated with the vaccine covered the entire spike protein, and the dominant responses were in regions 160-218 and 743-854. Nearly half of unique spike-specific TCRs reportedly recognized epitopes outside regions mutated in the B.1.351 and B.1.1.7 variants. Participants were mostly white British, with more females than males. The authors suggested clonal diversity may have been underestimated. A significant rise in spike-specific TCR breadth and depth was observed after two AZD1222 doses relative to day 0 and relative to MenACWY recipients.

The source of this sequence is an adult in good health. The sequencing here drew on peripheral blood, taken on day 0 of AZD1222 vaccination. This chain is built from TRBV2 and TRBJ1-1; the D region possibly corresponds to TRBD1 (6 bases align). CDR3 protein: CASSEGRGHLNTEAFF. The sequence in DNA is TGTGCCAGCAGTGAAGGACGGGGACACCTGAACACTGAAGCTTTCTTT.